Here is one T cell receptor (beta chain) with its context. TCRdb's table, derived via immunoSEQ multiplex PCR, lists solely in-frame clones and lacks some. The sample gives some 2.1 million clones, 90% to 95% of which show up once; about 1.7% is in the top ten. This record comes from a study of shared clonotypes between healthy human individuals. Study context: The plates for each donor numbered three CD4 naive, three CD4 memory, two CD8 naive and one CD8 memory.

Germline V gene lookup returns CDR1 SGHRS and CDR2 YFSETQ. The CDR3 is 13 amino acids. Trimming took 4 bases from V and 10 from J; bases not matched to a gene: 8. Naivety among CD8 cells was defined by CD45RO negativity and positive CCR7 selection, thereby excluding terminally differentiated effector memory CD45RA+ cells. The genes are TRBV5-1 and TRBJ2-7; 10 bases map to TRBD1. Sequencing input: naive CD8+ T cells from PBMCs. This clonotype was sampled from a man younger than 35 in good health. Some clones in this sample may be carry-over from other donors' samples. This CDR3 reads CASSTSRDRGQYF. In DNA form, the CDR3 reads TGCGCCAGCAGCACGTCCCGGGACAGGGGTCAGTACTTC. Supplemented by reference TRBV5-1 and TRBJ2-7, the full variable domain reads KAGVTQTPRYLIKTRGQQVTLSCSPISGHRSVSWYQQTPGQGLQFLFEYFSETQRNKGNFPGRFSGRQFSNSRSEMNVSTLELGDSALYLCASSTSRDRGQYFGPGTRLTVT.